These T cell receptor beta chains were read from a single sample in a study of T cells in Graves' hyperthyroidism and ophthalmopathy. TCRdb re-analysed the multiplex PCR reads in MiXCR, keeping a single row per CDR3 protein. The sample lists fewer than 450,000 distinct CDR3 sequences, about 14% occurring once. Material for sequencing was blood. All receptors come from a man aged 45 to 65 with Graves' ophthalmopathy. Each CDR3 is given without its conserved first and last residue. Each record gives: V gene, J gene, CDR3 protein.

TRBV30	TRBJ1-5	AWSRGRGAHQPQH
TRBV18	TRBJ2-1	ASSPPIGSGSYNEQF
TRBV7-6	TRBJ2-1	ASSLGDLNNEQF
TRBV11-3	TRBJ1-1	ASSHTGQRNTEAF
TRBV19	TRBJ2-1	ASRETGLARNEQF
TRBV27	TRBJ2-3	AAQARAYPDTQY
TRBV2	TRBJ2-3	ASRGSSGRSSGDTQY
TRBV9	TRBJ1-1	ASSLSIWGGSEAF
TRBV24-1	TRBJ2-7	ATSDLDGEQY
TRBV7-2	TRBJ2-1	ASSLGTEYNEQF
TRBV27	TRBJ2-7	ASSAIPAIYEQY
TRBV7-6	TRBJ2-7	ASSLVSGTAEQY
TRBV18	TRBJ2-6	ASSRQAGAGANVLT
TRBV11-2	TRBJ2-7	ASSTGTGNYEQY
TRBV6-1	TRBJ2-5	ASSDQGGGETQY
TRBV28	TRBJ2-7	ASSTPRTSGTDEQY
TRBV2	TRBJ2-5	ASSEAGEETQY
TRBV28	TRBJ1-2	ASRHDTIRAYYGYT
TRBV20-1	TRBJ1-2	SARVPNYGYT
TRBV10-3	TRBJ1-2	AIRQGAGGYT
TRBV13	TRBJ2-7	ASSPGLAGIYVQY
TRBV18	TRBJ2-1	ASSSRLARNNEQF
TRBV28	TRBJ1-2	ASSLTQGYGYT
TRBV7-6	TRBJ2-1	ASRTTSGSYNEQF
TRBV5-1	TRBJ2-7	ASRQNPGQRLYEQY
TRBV24-1	TRBJ2-1	AVDRGGHEQF
TRBV20-1	TRBJ1-1	SASPGHTEAF
TRBV20-1	TRBJ2-1	SAPSAGGPGYEQF
TRBV6-2/TRBV6-3	TRBJ2-5	ASSPTEETQY
TRBV4-1	TRBJ2-1	ASSIGGVHNEQF
TRBV19	TRBJ1-1	ASSRGQGSNTEAF
TRBV29-1	TRBJ1-2	SVEWQTSYGYT
TRBV7-8	TRBJ2-4	ASSLGRLGVAKNIQY
TRBV13	TRBJ2-1	ASSLVLRQGGDEQF
TRBV6-1	TRBJ2-7	ASMDGAGEQY
TRBV7-9	TRBJ2-7	ASSTSGTTTYEQY
TRBV7-9	TRBJ1-5	ASSLVWDSDSNQPQH
TRBV20-1	TRBJ2-5	SARPLGLAGAGETQY
TRBV7-8	TRBJ2-5	ASSPRTLSRETQY
TRBV28	TRBJ1-3	ATRQGGLDNTIY
TRBV11-2	TRBJ2-5	ASTRAPGLAGGRETQY